This T cell receptor beta chain was obtained from a study of cytomegalovirus exposure and HLA in healthy donors. With respect to this clone: The antigen is unknown.

The PCR contained 60 Vbeta and 13 Jbeta primers. Sequencing used immunoSEQ multiplex PCR; TCRdb keeps in-frame clones, though not all of them. The sample records approximately 190,000 clones, 78% being singletons. The germline gives CDR1 SGHRS, CDR2 YFSETQ. The CDR3 consists of 17 residues. Deletions cut 0 bases from V and 0 bases from J, with 13 bases between. Overall study findings and caveats: In most subjects, TCR beta sequences reportedly gave accurate predictions of HLA-A and HLA-B alleles. A later analysis reported that several of the most significant clusters appeared to be linked to common viral pathogens, among them Epstein-Barr virus. As a later analysis revealed, the rate of TCR association differed by HLA locus, with DRB1 most and HLA-C fewest.

The receptor was isolated from a woman in her twenties or thirties in good health and CMV-seropositive. The V and J genes are TRBV5-1 and TRBJ1-3; D might be TRBD1 (5 bases). Material for sequencing was PBMCs. The CDR3 sequence: CASSLGPLGGSGNTIYF. In DNA, the CDR3 is TGCGCCAGCAGCTTGGGCCCCCTCGGGGGCTCTGGAAACACCATATATTTT.